This TCR beta chain is drawn from a study of blood T cell repertoires in COVID-19. Study at large: The United States, Italy and Spain supplied acute and convalescent COVID-19 samples. Sample material is recorded as cDNA or gDNA derived from T cells, B-cell-depleted T cells, or PBMCs.

The CDR3 is 13 residues long. Germline-derived CDR1 and CDR2 are LNHDA and SQIVND (reference sequence). Trimming took off 8 bases at V and 8 bases at J, with 13 bases between the two ends. As originally analysed: Quantification of nucleated cells was approximated via reference gene primer amplification. Method: immunoSEQ multiplex PCR; TCRdb's copy keeps in-frame clones and lacks some. That table gives V, J and clone size, and the DNA gave D and trimming. The table records about 350,000 clones, 65% to 90% of them present only once. One Seattle source followed patients from active infection through their disease course.

The chain is built from TRBV19 and TRBJ1-6; D is undetermined. The material sequenced was peripheral blood. The sequence came from a woman in her sixties or seventies with COVID-19, enrolled during active disease. The CDR3 DNA follows: TGTGCCAGTGGGCCTACCCCAGATTCACCCCTCCACTTT. It encodes CASGPTPDSPLHF.